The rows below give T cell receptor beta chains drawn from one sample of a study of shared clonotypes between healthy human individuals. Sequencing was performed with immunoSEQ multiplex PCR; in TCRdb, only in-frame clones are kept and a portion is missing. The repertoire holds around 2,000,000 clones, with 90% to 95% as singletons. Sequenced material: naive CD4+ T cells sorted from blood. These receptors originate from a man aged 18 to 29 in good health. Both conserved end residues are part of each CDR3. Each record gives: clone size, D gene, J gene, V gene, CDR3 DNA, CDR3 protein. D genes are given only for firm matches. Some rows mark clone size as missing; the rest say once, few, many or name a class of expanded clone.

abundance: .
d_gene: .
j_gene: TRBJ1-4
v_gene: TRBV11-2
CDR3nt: TGTGCCAGCAGCTTAGTAGGGGTAACTAATGAAAAACTGTTTTTT
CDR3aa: CASSLVGVTNEKLFF

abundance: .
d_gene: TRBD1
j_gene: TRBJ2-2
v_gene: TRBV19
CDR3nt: TGTGCCAGTAGTACTGGACAGGTCGGGACCGGGGAGCTGTTTTTT
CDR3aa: CASSTGQVGTGELFF

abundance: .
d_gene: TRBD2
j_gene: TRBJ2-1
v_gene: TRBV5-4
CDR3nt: TGTGCCAGCAGCTTTAGCGGGAGTTCCTACAATGAGCAGTTCTTC
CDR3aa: CASSFSGSSYNEQFF

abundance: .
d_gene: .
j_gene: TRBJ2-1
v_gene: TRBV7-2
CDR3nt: TGTGCCAGCAGCTTAGTGGGGGTCAATGAGCAGTTCTTC
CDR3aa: CASSLVGVNEQFF

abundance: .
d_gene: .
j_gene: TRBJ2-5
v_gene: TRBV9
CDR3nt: TGTGCCAGCAGCACGCTGACTAAGGGCCAAGAGACCCAGTACTTC
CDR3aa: CASSTLTKGQETQYF

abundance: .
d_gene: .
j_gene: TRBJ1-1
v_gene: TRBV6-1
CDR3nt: TGTGCCAGCAGTGTTTCGTCCGTTTATACTGAAGCTTTCTTT
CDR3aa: CASSVSSVYTEAFF

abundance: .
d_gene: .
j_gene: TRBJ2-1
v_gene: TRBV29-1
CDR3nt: TGCAGCGTTGACCCGGGGGCGCAGTACAATGAGCAGTTCTTC
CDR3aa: CSVDPGAQYNEQFF

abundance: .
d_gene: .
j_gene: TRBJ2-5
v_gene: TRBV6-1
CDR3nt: TGTGCCAGCAGTGAAGGCCCAGCGATCTACGAGACCCAGTACTTC
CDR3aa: CASSEGPAIYETQYF

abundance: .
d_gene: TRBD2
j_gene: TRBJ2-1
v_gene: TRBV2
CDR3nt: TGTGCCAGCACGGCGGGGACTAGTAGGTTCTTC
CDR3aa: CASTAGTSRFF

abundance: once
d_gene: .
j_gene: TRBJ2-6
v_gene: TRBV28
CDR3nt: TGTGCCAGCAGACGGATGTCTGGGGCCAACGTCCTGACTTTC
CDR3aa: CASRRMSGANVLTF

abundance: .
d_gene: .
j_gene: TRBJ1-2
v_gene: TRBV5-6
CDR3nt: TGTGCCAGCAGCCCTGGGAGGGGTCAGGGCTACACCTTC
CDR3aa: CASSPGRGQGYTF

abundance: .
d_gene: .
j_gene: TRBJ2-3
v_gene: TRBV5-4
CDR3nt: TGTGCCAGCAGCTCTTGGGGCCCAGATACGCAGTATTTT
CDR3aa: CASSSWGPDTQYF

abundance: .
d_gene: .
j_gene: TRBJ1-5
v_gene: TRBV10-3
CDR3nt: TGTGCCATCAGTGGGACGGAGAATCAGCCCCAGCATTTT
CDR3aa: CAISGTENQPQHF

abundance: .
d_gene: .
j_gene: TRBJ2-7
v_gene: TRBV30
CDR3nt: TGTGCCTGGAGTGAGGGCCAGGGGAGGGACGAGCAGTACTTC
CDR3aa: CAWSEGQGRDEQYF

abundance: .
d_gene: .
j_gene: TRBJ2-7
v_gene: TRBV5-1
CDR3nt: TGCGCCAGCAGCGGAGGGAGCTCCTACGAGCAGTACTTC
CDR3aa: CASSGGSSYEQYF

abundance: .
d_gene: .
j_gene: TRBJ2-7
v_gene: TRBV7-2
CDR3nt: TGTGCCAGCAGCTTAGGGGCAGGGGTCCACGAGCAGTACTTC
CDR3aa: CASSLGAGVHEQYF

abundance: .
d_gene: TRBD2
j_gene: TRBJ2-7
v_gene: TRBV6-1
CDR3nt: TGTGCCAGCAGTGCCACTAGCGATTCCCACGAGCAGTACTTC
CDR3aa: CASSATSDSHEQYF

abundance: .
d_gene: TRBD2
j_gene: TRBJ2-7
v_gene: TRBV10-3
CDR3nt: TGTGCCATCAGTGAGTCGGCTAGCGGGACGGGCGAGCAGTACTTC
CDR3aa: CAISESASGTGEQYF

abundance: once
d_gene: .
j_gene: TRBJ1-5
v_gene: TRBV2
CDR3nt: TGTGCCAGCAGTGGAAGACAGGCCGATAGCAATCAGCCCCAGCATTTT
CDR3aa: CASSGRQADSNQPQHF

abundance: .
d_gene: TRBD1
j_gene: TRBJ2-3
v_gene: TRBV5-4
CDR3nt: TGTGCCAGCAGGGATGGACAGGCGGCCTATAGCACAGATACGCAGTATTTT
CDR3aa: CASRDGQAAYSTDTQYF

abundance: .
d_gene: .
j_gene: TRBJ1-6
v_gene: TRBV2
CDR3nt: TGTGCCAGCAGTGAGAACGCAGTCCATCGCGGTTATAATTCACCCCTCCACTTT
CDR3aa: CASSENAVHRGYNSPLHF

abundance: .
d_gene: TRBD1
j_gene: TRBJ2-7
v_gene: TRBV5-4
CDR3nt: TGTGCCAGCAGCCTAGGGACAGGGGGCCTCTACGAGCAGTACTTC
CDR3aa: CASSLGTGGLYEQYF

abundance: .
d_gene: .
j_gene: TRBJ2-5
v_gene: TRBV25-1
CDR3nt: TGTGCCAGCAGTCAAGGGGTGAGGGAGACCCAGTACTTC
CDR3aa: CASSQGVRETQYF

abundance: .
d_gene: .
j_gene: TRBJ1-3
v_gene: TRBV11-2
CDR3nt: TGTGCCAGCAGCTTAGGGGGACTTCTCTCTGGAAACACCATATATTTT
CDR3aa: CASSLGGLLSGNTIYF

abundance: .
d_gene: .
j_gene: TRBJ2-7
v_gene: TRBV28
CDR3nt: TGTGCCAGCAGAAAGGGGGGGGATCCCTACGAGCAGTACTTC
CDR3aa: CASRKGGDPYEQYF

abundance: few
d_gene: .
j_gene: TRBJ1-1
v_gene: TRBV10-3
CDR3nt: TGTGCCATCAGTGAGCGCCAGGAGGGTAACACTGAAGCTTTCTTT
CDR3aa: CAISERQEGNTEAFF

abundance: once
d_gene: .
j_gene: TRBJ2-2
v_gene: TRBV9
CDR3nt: TGTGCCAGCAGCTCCGGGACATATAACGGGGAGCTGTTTTTT
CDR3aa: CASSSGTYNGELFF

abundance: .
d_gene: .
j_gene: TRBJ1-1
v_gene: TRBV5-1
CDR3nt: TGCGCCACCCAGGACGACCTGGCTGGCACTGAAGCTTTCTTT
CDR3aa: CATQDDLAGTEAFF

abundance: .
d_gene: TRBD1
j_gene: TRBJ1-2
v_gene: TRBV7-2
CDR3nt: TGTGCCAGCACCACTGAACAGGGGGCTGGTGGCTACACCTTC
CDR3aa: CASTTEQGAGGYTF

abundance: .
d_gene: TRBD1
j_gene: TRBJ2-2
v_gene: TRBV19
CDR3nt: TGTGCCAGTAGTATGGGATCTTGGGACAGGGGTCCTTACACCGGGGAGCTGTTTTTT
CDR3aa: CASSMGSWDRGPYTGELFF

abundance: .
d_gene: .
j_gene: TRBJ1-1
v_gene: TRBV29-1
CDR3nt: TGCAGCGTTCTCGGGACACCGAACACTGAAGCTTTCTTT
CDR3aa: CSVLGTPNTEAFF

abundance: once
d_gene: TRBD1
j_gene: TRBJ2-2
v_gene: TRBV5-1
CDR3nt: TGCGCCAGCAGCTCGGGACAGGGGGCCGGGGAGCTGTTTTTT
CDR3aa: CASSSGQGAGELFF

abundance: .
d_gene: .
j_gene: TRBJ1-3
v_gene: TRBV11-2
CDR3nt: TGTGCCAGCACCATCCACAACTCTGGAAACACCATATATTTT
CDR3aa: CASTIHNSGNTIYF

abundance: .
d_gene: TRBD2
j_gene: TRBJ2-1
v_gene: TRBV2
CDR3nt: TGTGCCAGCAGGCCCACTAGCGGAGTCTACAATGAGCAGTTCTTC
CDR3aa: CASRPTSGVYNEQFF

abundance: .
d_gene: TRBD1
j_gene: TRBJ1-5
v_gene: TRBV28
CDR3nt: TGTGCCAGCAGTATGGGTGGGACAGCTCAGCCCCAGCATTTT
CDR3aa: CASSMGGTAQPQHF

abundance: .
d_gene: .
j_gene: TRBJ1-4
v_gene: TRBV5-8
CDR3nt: TGTGCCAGCAGCTTGGGTCTGGGGGCGGATGAAAAACTGTTTTTT
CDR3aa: CASSLGLGADEKLFF

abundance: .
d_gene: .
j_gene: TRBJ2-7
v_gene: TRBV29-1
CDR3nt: TGCAGCGCTTCCGACAGGATCAGCGAGCAGTACTTC
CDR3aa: CSASDRISEQYF

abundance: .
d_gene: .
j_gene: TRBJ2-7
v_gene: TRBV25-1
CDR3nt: TGTGCCAGCACCCCGAGCGGGCTAGCGTACGAGCAGTACTTC
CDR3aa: CASTPSGLAYEQYF

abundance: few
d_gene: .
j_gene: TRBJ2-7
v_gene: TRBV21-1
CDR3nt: TGTGCCAGCACCGTACGAGAGGGGACCGACGAGCAGTACTTC
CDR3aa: CASTVREGTDEQYF

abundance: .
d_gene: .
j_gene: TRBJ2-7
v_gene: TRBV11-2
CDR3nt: TGTGCCAGCAGCTCCTCAAGGTACGAGCAGTACTTC
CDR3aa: CASSSSRYEQYF

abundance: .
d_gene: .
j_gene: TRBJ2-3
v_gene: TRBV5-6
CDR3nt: TGTGCCAGCAGTAGCAGGGTAGGGGGTTTCACAGATACGCAGTATTTT
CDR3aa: CASSSRVGGFTDTQYF

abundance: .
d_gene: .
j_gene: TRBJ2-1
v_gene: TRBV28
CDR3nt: TGTGCCAGCAGCCCCGTGAGGGGAAACAATGAGCAGTTCTTC
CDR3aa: CASSPVRGNNEQFF